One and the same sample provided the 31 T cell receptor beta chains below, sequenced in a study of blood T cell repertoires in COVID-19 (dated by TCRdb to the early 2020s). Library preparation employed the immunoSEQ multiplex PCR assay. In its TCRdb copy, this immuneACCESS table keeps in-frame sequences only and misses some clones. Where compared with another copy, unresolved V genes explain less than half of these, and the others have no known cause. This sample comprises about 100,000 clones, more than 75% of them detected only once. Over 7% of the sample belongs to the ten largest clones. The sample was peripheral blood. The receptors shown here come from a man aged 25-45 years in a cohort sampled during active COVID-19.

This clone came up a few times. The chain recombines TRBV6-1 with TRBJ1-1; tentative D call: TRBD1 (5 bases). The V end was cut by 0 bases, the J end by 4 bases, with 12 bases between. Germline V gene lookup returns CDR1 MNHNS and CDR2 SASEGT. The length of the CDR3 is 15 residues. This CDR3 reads CASSEAAGAGTEAFF. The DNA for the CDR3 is TGTGCCAGCAGTGAAGCTGCTGGGGCCGGCACTGAAGCTTTCTTT.

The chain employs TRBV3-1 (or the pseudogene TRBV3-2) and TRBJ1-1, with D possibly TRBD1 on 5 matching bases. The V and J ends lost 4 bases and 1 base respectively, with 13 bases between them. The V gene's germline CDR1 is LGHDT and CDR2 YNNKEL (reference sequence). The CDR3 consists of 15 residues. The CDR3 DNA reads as TGTGCCAGCAGCCCAGGGTGGGGGGGGAACACTGAAGCTTTCTTT. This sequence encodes CASSPGWGGNTEAFF.

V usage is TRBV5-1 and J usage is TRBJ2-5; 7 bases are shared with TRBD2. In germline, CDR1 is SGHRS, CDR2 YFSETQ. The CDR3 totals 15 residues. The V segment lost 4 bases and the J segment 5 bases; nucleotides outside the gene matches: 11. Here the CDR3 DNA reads TGCGCCAGCAGCCCAAGCGAAGCGGGGTTGGAGACCCAGTACTTC. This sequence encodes CASSPSEAGLETQYF.

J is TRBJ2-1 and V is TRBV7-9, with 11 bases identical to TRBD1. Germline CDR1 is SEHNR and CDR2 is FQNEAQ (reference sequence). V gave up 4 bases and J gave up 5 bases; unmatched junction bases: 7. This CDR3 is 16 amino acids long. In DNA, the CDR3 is TGTGCCAGCAGCTCCCCGGGACAGGGGGTCCACAATGAGCAGTTCTTC. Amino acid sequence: CASSSPGQGVHNEQFF.

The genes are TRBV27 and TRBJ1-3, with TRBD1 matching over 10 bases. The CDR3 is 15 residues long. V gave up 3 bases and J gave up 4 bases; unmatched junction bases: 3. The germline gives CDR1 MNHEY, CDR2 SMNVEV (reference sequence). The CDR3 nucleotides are TGTGCCAGCAGTTTCGACAGGGGGCCAGGAAACACCATATATTTT. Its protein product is CASSFDRGPGNTIYF.

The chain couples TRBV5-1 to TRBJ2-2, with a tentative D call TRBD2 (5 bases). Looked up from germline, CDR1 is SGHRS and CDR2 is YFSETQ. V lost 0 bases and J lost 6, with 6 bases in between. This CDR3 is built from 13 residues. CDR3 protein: CASSLVAPGELFF. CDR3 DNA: TGCGCCAGCAGCTTGGTAGCGCCCGGGGAGCTGTTTTTT. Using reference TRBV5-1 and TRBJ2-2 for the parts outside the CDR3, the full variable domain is KAGVTQTPRYLIKTRGQQVTLSCSPISGHRSVSWYQQTPGQGLQFLFEYFSETQRNKGNFPGRFSGRQFSNSRSEMNVSTLELGDSALYLCASSLVAPGELFFGEGSRLTVL.

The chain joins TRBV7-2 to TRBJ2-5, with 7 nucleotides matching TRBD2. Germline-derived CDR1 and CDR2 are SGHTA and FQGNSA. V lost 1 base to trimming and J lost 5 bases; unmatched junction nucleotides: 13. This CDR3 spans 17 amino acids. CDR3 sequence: CASSLDIGGKVWETQYF. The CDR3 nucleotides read TGTGCCAGCAGCTTAGATATCGGGGGGAAGGTCTGGGAGACCCAGTACTTC.

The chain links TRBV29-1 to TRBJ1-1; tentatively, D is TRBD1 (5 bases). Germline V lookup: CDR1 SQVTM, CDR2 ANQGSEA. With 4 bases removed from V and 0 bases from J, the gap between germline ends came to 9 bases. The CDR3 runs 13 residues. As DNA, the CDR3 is TGCAGCGTTGGGGGCAGGGTGAACACTGAAGCTTTCTTT. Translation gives CSVGGRVNTEAFF.

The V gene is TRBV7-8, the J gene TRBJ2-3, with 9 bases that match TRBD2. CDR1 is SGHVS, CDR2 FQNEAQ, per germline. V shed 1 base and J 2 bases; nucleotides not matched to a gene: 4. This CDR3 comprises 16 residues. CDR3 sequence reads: CASSLELAGVTDTQYF. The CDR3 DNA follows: TGTGCCAGCAGCTTAGAGTTAGCGGGGGTCACAGATACGCAGTATTTT.

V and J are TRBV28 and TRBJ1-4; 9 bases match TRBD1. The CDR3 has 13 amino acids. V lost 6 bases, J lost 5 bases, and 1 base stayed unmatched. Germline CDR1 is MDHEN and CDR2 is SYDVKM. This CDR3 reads CASRGTGNEKLFF. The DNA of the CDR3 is TGTGCCAGCAGGGGGACAGGGAATGAAAAACTGTTTTTT.

CDR3 DNA sequence: TGCGCCAGCAGCCAAGGGTACGACAGGTCCTACAATGAGCAGTTCTTC. It specifies CASSQGYDRSYNEQFF. The V call is TRBV4-3, the J call TRBJ2-1; weak D call: TRBD1 (6 bases). The CDR3 runs 16 residues. Germline-derived CDR1 and CDR2 are LGHNA and YSLEER. Trimming stripped 1 base from V and 1 base from J, with 11 bases between.

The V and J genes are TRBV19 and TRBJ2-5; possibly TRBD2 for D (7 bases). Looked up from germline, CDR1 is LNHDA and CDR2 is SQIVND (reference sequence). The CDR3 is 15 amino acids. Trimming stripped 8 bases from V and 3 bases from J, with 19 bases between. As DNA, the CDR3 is TGTGCCAGTCGTAATGAGGCGGGGGCTAAAGAGACCCAGTACTTC. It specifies CASRNEAGAKETQYF. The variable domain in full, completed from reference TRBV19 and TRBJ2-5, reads DGGITQSPKYLFRKEGQNVTLSCEQNLNHDAMYWYRQDPGQGLRLIYYSQIVNDFQKGDIAEGYSVSREKKESFPLTVTSAQKNPTAFYLCASRNEAGAKETQYFGPGTRLLVL.

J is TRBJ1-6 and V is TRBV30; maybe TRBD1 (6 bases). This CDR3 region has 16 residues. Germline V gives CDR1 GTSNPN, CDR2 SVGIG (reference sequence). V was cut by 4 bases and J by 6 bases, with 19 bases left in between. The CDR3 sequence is CAWTKGGGTLNSPLHF. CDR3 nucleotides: TGTGCCTGGACCAAAGGGGGGGGGACCCTTAATTCACCCCTCCACTTT.

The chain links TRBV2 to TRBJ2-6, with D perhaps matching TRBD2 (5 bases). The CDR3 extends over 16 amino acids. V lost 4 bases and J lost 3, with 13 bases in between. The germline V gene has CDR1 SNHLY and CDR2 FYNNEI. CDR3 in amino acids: CASSVGWTGGANVLTF. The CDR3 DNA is TGTGCCAGCAGTGTTGGTTGGACTGGTGGGGCCAACGTCCTGACTTTC.

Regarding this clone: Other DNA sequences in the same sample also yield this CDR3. CDR3: CASSSPGANYGYTF. The CDR3 DNA reads as TGTGCCAGCAGCTCCCCAGGGGCTAACTATGGCTACACCTTC. The rearrangement uses TRBV6-5 and TRBJ1-2, with D maybe TRBD1 (6 bases). Germline CDR1 is MNHEY and CDR2 is SVGAGI. The ends were cut back, 6 bases at V and 0 bases at J, with 11 bases in the middle. CDR3 length equals 14 residues.

In DNA form, the CDR3 reads TGTGCCAGCAGTCGACAGGGATCAACTAATGAAAAACTGTTTTTT. This sequence encodes CASSRQGSTNEKLFF. The chain has TRBV6-2 or TRBV6-3 and TRBJ1-4, with 7 bases matching TRBD1. The V and J ends lost 5 bases and 0 bases, in that order; junction bases with no gene match: 3. Germline V gene data show CDR1 as MNHEY and CDR2 as SVGEGT. The CDR3 consists of 15 residues.

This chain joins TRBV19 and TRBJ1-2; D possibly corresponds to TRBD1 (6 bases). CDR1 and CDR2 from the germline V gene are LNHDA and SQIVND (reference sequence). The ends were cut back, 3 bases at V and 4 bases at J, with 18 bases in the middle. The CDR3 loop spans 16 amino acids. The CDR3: CASSILGDRLIYGYTF. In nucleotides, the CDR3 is TGTGCCAGTAGTATCCTGGGCGACAGGCTCATCTATGGCTACACCTTC.

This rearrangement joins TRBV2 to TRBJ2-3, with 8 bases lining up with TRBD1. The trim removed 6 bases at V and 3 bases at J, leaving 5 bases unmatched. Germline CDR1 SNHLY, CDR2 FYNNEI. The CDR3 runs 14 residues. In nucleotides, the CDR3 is TGTGCCAGCAGGAGGACAGGGAATACAGATACGCAGTATTTT. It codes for CASRRTGNTDTQYF.

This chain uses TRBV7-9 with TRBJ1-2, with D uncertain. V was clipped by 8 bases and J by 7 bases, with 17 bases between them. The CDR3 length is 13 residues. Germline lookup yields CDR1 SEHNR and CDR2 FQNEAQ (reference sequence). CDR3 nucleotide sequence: TGTGCCAGCCCCGAGGGCTCCGAGGGTGGCTACACCTTC. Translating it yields CASPEGSEGGYTF. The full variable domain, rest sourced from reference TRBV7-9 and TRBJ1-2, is DTGVSQNPRHKITKRGQNVTFRCDPISEHNRLYWYRQTLGQGPEFLTYFQNEAQLEKSRLLSDRFSAERPKGSFSTLEIQRTEQGDSAMYLCASPEGSEGGYTFGSGTRLTVV.

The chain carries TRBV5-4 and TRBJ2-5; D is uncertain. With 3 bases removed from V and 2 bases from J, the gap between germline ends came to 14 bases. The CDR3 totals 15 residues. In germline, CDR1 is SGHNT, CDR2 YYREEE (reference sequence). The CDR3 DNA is TGTGCCAGCAGCTCAAGCGTGGCCCGACAAGAGACCCAGTACTTC. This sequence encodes CASSSSVARQETQYF.

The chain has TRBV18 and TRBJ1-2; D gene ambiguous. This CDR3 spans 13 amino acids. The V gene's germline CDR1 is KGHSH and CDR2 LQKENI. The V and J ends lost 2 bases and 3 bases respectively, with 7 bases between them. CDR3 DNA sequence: TGTGCCAGCTCACCAGACTCCGACTATGGCTACACCTTC. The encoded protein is CASSPDSDYGYTF.

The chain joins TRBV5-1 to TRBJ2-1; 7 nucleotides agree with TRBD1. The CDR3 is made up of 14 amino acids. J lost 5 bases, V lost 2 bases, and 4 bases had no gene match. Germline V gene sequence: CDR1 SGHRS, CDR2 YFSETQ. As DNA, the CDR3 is TGCGCCAGCAGCTTAAGACAGGGTAACAATGAGCAGTTCTTC. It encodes CASSLRQGNNEQFF.

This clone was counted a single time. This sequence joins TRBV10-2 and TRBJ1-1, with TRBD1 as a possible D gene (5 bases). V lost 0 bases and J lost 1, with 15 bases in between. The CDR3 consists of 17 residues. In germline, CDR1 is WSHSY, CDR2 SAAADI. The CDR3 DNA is TGCGCCAGCAGTGAGTCAGTAGGGCGGGGCAGGAACACTGAAGCTTTCTTT. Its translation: CASSESVGRGRNTEAFF.

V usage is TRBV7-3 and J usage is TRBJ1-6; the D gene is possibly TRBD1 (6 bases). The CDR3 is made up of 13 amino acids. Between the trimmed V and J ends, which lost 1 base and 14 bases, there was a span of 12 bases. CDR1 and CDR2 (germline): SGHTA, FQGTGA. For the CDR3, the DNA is TGTGCCAGCAGCTTAAGCGGTCAGGGGACCCTCCACTTT. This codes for CASSLSGQGTLHF.

CDR3 sequence (DNA): TGTGCCAGCAGCTGGCAGACGGGGTCCAATGAGCAGTTCTTC. This codes for CASSWQTGSNEQFF. The V gene is TRBV5-8, the J gene TRBJ2-1; D possibly corresponds to TRBD2 (5 bases). This CDR3 has 14 residues. Trimming cost V 3 bases and J 6 bases, with 13 bases left between them. Germline V gene sequence: CDR1 SGHTS, CDR2 YDEGEE.

CDR3 in DNA: TGTGCCAGCAGTTTATCTCATCCCTCGGGACAGGTTTTTCACGGGAATTCACCCCTCCACTTT. Translating gives CASSLSHPSGQVFHGNSPLHF. V is TRBV27 and J is TRBJ1-6, with TRBD1 matching over 8 bases. The CDR3 totals 21 residues. J was trimmed by 7 bases and V by 0 bases; bases with no gene match: 20. The germline V gene has CDR1 MNHEY and CDR2 SMNVEV (reference sequence).

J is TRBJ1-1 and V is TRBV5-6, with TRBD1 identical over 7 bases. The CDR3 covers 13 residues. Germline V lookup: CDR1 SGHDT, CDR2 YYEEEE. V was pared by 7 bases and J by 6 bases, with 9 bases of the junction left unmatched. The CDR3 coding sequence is TGTGCCAGCGGGCAAGGTCAGGGGGCTGAAGCTTTCTTT. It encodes CASGQGQGAEAFF. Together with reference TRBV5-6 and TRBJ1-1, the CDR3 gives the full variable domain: DAGVTQSPTHLIKTRGQQVTLRCSPKSGHDTVSWYQQALGQGPQFIFQYYEEEERQRGNFPDRFSGHQFPNYSSELNVNALLLGDSALYLCASGQGQGAEAFFGQGTRLTVV.

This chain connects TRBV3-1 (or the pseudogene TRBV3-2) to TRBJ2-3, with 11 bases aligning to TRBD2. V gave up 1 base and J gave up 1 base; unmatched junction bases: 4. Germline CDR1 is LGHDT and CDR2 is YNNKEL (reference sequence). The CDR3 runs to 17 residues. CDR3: CASSQGTSGSRTDTQYF. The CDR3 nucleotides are TGTGCCAGCAGCCAAGGGACTAGCGGGTCTCGCACAGATACGCAGTATTTT.

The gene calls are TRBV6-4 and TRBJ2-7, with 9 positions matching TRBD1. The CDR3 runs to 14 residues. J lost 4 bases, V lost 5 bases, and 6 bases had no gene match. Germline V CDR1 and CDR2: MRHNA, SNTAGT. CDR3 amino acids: CASSIGTGPYEQYF. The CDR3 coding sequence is TGTGCCAGCAGTATCGGGACAGGGCCGTACGAGCAGTACTTC.

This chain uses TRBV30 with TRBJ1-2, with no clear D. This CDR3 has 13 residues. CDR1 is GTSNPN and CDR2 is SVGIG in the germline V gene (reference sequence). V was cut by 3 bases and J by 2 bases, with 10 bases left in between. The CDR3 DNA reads TGTGCCTGGAGCCTGGGCAAGAACTATGGCTACACCTTC. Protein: CAWSLGKNYGYTF.

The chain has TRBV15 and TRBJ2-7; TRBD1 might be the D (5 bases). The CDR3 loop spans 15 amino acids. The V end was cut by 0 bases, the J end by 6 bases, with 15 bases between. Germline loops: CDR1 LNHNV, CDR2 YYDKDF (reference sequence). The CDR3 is CATSRDARDFVEQYF. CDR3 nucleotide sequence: TGTGCCACCAGCAGAGACGCCAGGGATTTTGTCGAGCAGTACTTC.